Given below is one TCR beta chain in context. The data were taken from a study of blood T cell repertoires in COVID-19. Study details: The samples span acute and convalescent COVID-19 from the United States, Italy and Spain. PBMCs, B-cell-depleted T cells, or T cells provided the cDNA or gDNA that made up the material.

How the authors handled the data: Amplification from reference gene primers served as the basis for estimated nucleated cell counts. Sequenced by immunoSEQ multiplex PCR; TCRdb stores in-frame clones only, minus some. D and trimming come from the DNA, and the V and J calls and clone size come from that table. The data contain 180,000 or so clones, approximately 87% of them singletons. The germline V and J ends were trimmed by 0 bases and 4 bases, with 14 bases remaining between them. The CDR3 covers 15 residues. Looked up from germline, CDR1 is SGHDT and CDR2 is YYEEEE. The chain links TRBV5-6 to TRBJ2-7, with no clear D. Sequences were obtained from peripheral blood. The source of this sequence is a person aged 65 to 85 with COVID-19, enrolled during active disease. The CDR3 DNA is TGTGCCAGCAGCTTGGGGGTCGGCGGTAGTTACGAGCAGTACTTC. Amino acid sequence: CASSLGVGGSYEQYF.